This T cell receptor (beta chain) was sequenced during a study of blood T cell repertoires in COVID-19. Study-wide context: Whether acute or convalescent, the COVID-19 samples came from the United States, Italy and Spain. PBMCs, B-cell-depleted T cells, or T cells provided the cDNA or gDNA that made up the material.

Seattle cases were enrolled at active infection and followed longitudinally. Authors' processing steps: Reference gene primer amplification gave nucleated cell count estimates. Clones were read by immunoSEQ multiplex PCR, and TCRdb kept only the in-frame ones, dropping some. D and trimming were read from the DNA, whereas the V and J calls and clone size are those reported in that table. The table shows 150,000 to 170,000 clones, with around 84% occurring only once. The germline V gene encodes CDR1 MNHEY and CDR2 SMNVEV (reference sequence). Germline trimming cut 3 bases from V and 5 bases from J; bases unmatched to any gene: 7. CDR3 length: 15 residues. This clone has only a few counts.

The rearrangement uses TRBV27 and TRBJ1-1; TRBD1 matches 9 bases. The clonotype comes from a woman in her sixties or seventies with COVID-19, enrolled during active disease. The sequencing input was peripheral blood. The DNA for the CDR3 is TGTGCCAGCAGTTTGACAGGGGGAATCCAAACTGAAGCTTTCTTT. It encodes CASSLTGGIQTEAFF.